This T cell receptor (beta chain) came from a study of shared clonotypes between healthy human individuals. Produced via immunoSEQ multiplex PCR; TCRdb's table is partial and in-frame only. The sample consists of millions of clones, more than 80% of them appearing once. In regard to this clone: At the DNA level, this CDR3 is encoded by other sequences in the same sample as well.

CD4+ cell separation produced CD45RA+ naive and CD45RA-negative memory subsets. After removal of 5 bases from V and 6 bases from J, the junction contained 3 bases not matched to a gene. This CDR3 comprises 12 residues. The germline gives CDR1 MNHEY, CDR2 SVGAGI. Sequences were obtained from naive CD4+ T cells sorted from blood. As for subset: CD45RA+ positively selected. The V call is TRBV6-5, the J call TRBJ1-1, with TRBD1 matching 7 bases. This TCR was sampled from a man aged 18 to 29 in good health. CDR3 amino acids: CASSRTGAEAFF. The CDR3 DNA sequence: TGTGCCAGCAGTCGGACAGGTGCTGAAGCTTTCTTT.